Each of the 22 T cell receptor beta chains below was sequenced from the same sample in a study of response to subunit inactivated influenza vaccine. TCRdb re-derived calls from the RT-PCR reads in MiXCR, one entry per CDR3 protein. The sample includes around 570,000 distinct CDR3 sequences, around 11% of them seen just once. This sample was shared with a second study, whose subject was T cells expressing NK-cell markers. That work contributes: 5'RACE template switching built TCR beta cDNA with unique molecular identifiers.

This material consisted of PBMCs from blood, taken on the day of vaccination. These receptors were obtained from a man aged 50 to 59 who received an inactivated influenza vaccine.

This clonotype appeared a few times. This chain uses TRBV12-3 or TRBV12-4 with TRBJ2-1, with 13 bases fitting TRBD2. The V segment lost 5 bases and the J segment 1 base; nucleotides outside the gene matches: 14. This CDR3 region has 20 residues. CDR3 bases: TGTGCCAGCAGTCTTAGAAAACCGGGACTAGCGGGGAAATCCTACAATGAGCAGTTCTTC. Protein sequence: CASSLRKPGLAGKSYNEQFF.

V usage is TRBV18 and J usage is TRBJ2-2; D possibly corresponds to TRBD2 (6 bases). CDR3 length: 16 residues. Looked up from germline, CDR1 is KGHSH and CDR2 is LQKENI. Trimming left V 3 bases short and J 7 bases short, with 18 bases between. The CDR3 sequence: CASSPLGGREGGELFF. DNA of the CDR3: TGTGCCAGCTCACCCCTCGGAGGGCGAGAGGGCGGGGAGCTGTTTTTT.

CDR3 bases: TGTGCCAGCAGTCCCCCGACTTCGGGGGTCACAGATACGCAGTATTTT. Translated: CASSPPTSGVTDTQYF. This chain connects TRBV2 to TRBJ2-3, with D perhaps TRBD2 (6 bases). The CDR3 runs to 16 residues. V was clipped by 5 bases and J by 2 bases, with 17 bases between them. Germline assignment: CDR1 SNHLY and CDR2 FYNNEI.

The J gene is TRBJ2-7, the V gene TRBV29-1, with TRBD2 matching over 15 bases. With 6 bases clipped from V and 4 bases from J, the junction kept 16 bases outside the gene matches. The CDR3 consists of 18 residues. The germline CDR1 and CDR2 sequences are SQVTM and ANQGSEA. The CDR3 spells CSVGLGLAGGIIPYEQYF. The CDR3 DNA sequence: TGCAGCGTAGGACTCGGACTAGCGGGAGGGATCATCCCATACGAGCAGTACTTC.

The rearrangement uses TRBV29-1 and TRBJ1-5, with TRBD1 matching over 7 bases. CDR3 length: 14 amino acids. Germline values: CDR1 SQVTM, CDR2 ANQGSEA. V was pared by 5 bases and J by 4 bases, with 8 bases of the junction left unmatched. CDR3 in amino acids: CSVKGTDPNQPQHF. CDR3 DNA: TGCAGCGTTAAAGGGACAGACCCAAATCAGCCCCAGCATTTT.

This chain connects TRBV21-1 to TRBJ2-7; TRBD2, the table's D call, lacks a check against the DNA. TRBV21-1 is a documented pseudogene. The CDR3 length is 18 residues. The CDR3 sequence: CASSRKMGGGASSCEQYF. CDR3 coding DNA: TGTGCCAGCAGCAGAAAAATGGGCGGAGGAGCCTCCTCCTGCGAGCAGTACTTC.

The chain links TRBV28 to TRBJ2-5, with D perhaps matching TRBD2 (6 bases). Germline CDR1 reads MDHEN; CDR2 reads SYDVKM. The CDR3 extends over 14 amino acids. Between the trimmed V and J ends, which lost 2 bases and 5 bases, there was a span of 12 bases. Here the CDR3 reads CASSLGGLLETQYF. DNA of the CDR3: TGTGCCAGCAGTTTAGGAGGGTTACTGGAGACCCAGTACTTC. The whole variable domain, filled in from reference TRBV28 and TRBJ2-5, reads DVKVTQSSRYLVKRTGEKVFLECVQDMDHENMFWYRQDPGLGLRLIYFSYDVKMKEKGDIPEGYSVSREKKERFSLILESASTNQTSMYLCASSLGGLLETQYFGPGTRLLVL.

This clonotype was observed a few times. The chain combines TRBV7-9 with TRBJ1-1; D gene unclear. The germline V gene has CDR1 SEHNR and CDR2 FQNEAQ (reference sequence). The ends were cut back, 3 bases at V and 7 bases at J, with 9 bases in the middle. There are 12 residues in the CDR3. CDR3 residues: CASSFLSDEAFF. In nucleotides, the CDR3 is TGTGCCAGCAGCTTCCTTAGCGATGAAGCTTTCTTT.

The CDR3 region has the DNA TGTGCCAGCAGTTACTCGACAGGCCTGTTCTTC. Amino acids: CASSYSTGLFF. This sequence joins TRBV6-5 and TRBJ2-1, with a tentative D call TRBD1 (6 bases). There are 11 residues in the CDR3. The germline V gene encodes CDR1 MNHEY and CDR2 SVGAGI. V shed 0 bases and J shed 15 bases, with 9 bases lying between them.

V usage is TRBV7-6 and J usage is TRBJ2-2; 13 bases agree with TRBD2. Trimming cost V 8 bases and J 6 bases; bases outside gene matches: 3. The CDR3 is 14 residues long. Germline values: CDR1 SGHVS, CDR2 FNYEAQ. CDR3 coding DNA: TGTGCCAGCGGGACTAGCGGGGCTCCCGGGGAGCTGTTTTTT. Its protein product is CASGTSGAPGELFF.

This clonotype was seen ten or more times. The chain combines TRBV14 with TRBJ2-7; D uncertain. V was cut by 8 bases and J by 0 bases, with 11 bases left in between. The CDR3 runs 13 residues. Germline assignment: CDR1 SGHDN and CDR2 FVKESK. The CDR3 protein is CASSSWVSYEQYF. CDR3 coding DNA: TGTGCCAGCTCCTCTTGGGTCTCCTACGAGCAGTACTTC. The full variable domain, completed using reference TRBV14 and TRBJ2-7, is EAGVTQFPSHSVIEKGQTVTLRCDPISGHDNLYWYRRVMGKEIKFLLHFVKESKQDESGMPNNRFLAERTGGTYSTLKVQPAELEDSGVYFCASSSWVSYEQYFGPGTRLTVT.

The rearrangement joins TRBV30 to TRBJ2-7, with D uncertain. V lost 0 bases and J lost 4, with 4 bases in between. The germline V gene has CDR1 GTSNPN and CDR2 SVGIG (reference sequence). The CDR3 covers 11 residues. DNA for the CDR3: TGTGCCTGGAGTGTAACATACGAGCAGTACTTC. This encodes CAWSVTYEQYF. The full variable domain, rest sourced from reference TRBV30 and TRBJ2-7, is SQTIHQWPATLVQPVGSPLSLECTVEGTSNPNLYWYRQAAGRGLQLLFYSVGIGQISSEVPQNLSASRPQDRQFILSSKKLLLSDSGFYLCAWSVTYEQYFGPGTRLTVT.

The chain is built from TRBV5-5 and TRBJ2-2, with 7 bases fitting TRBD1. CDR1 is SGHKS, CDR2 YYEKEE, per germline (reference sequence). The CDR3 extends over 15 amino acids. The V segment lost 4 bases and the J segment 4 bases; nucleotides outside the gene matches: 7. DNA of the CDR3: TGTGCCAGCAGCAGGACCGGGACAGTCACCGGGGAGCTGTTTTTT. Translated: CASSRTGTVTGELFF.

The chain carries TRBV20-1 and TRBJ2-1, with 11 bases matching TRBD2. Germline lookup yields CDR1 DFQATT and CDR2 SNEGSKA (reference sequence). Unmatched junction bases numbered 5, after V lost 6 bases and J lost 7 bases. The CDR3 is 13 amino acids. The CDR3 loop is CSARGLAANEQFF. The CDR3 nucleotides are TGCAGTGCCCGGGGACTAGCGGCAAATGAGCAGTTCTTC.

The V call is TRBV28, the J call TRBJ2-1; the match to TRBD2 covers 14 bases. Germline CDR1 reads MDHEN; CDR2 reads SYDVKM. This CDR3 contains 17 residues. Losses at the gene ends were 6 bases for V and 0 bases for J; bases not matched to a gene: 4. This CDR3 is CASRRTSGGLSYNEQFF. The CDR3, as DNA: TGTGCCAGCAGACGGACTAGCGGGGGGCTCTCCTACAATGAGCAGTTCTTC.

The J gene is TRBJ2-3, the V gene TRBV18; 12 bases are shared with TRBD2. V shed 0 bases and J 6 bases; nucleotides not matched to a gene: 10. Germline-derived CDR1 and CDR2 are KGHSH and LQKENI. The CDR3 spans 18 residues. The CDR3: CASSPPGLAGIEVDTQYF. CDR3 bases: TGTGCCAGCTCACCACCAGGACTAGCGGGAATAGAGGTCGATACGCAGTATTTT.

This clonotype occurred many times. The chain couples TRBV6-1 to TRBJ2-3; TRBD2 agrees at 9 bases. Per the germline V gene, CDR1 is MNHNS and CDR2 is SASEGT. This CDR3 region has 15 residues. Germline trimming cut 6 bases from V and 2 bases from J; bases unmatched to any gene: 6. The CDR3 DNA reads TGTGCCAGCAGCTGGACTAGCGATAACACAGATACGCAGTATTTT. Protein: CASSWTSDNTDTQYF.

This clonotype was counted a few times. The CDR3: CASTHEASSYEQYF. The CDR3, as DNA: TGTGCCAGCACCCACGAGGCCAGCTCCTACGAGCAGTACTTC. This chain joins TRBV6-1 and TRBJ2-7; D ambiguous. Germline values: CDR1 MNHNS, CDR2 SASEGT. The CDR3 totals 14 residues. V dropped 7 bases and J dropped 0 bases, with 13 bases sitting between them.

V and J are TRBV7-2 and TRBJ2-1, with 9 bases identical to TRBD2. The junction had 15 bases not matched to a gene; V was cut back by 6 bases and J by 9 bases. Germline-derived CDR1 and CDR2 are SGHTA and FQGNSA. There are 16 residues in the CDR3. CDR3 in DNA: TGTGCCAGCAGTCCTAGGGGTAGCGGGAGAAGAGGTGAGCAGTTCTTC. Amino acid sequence: CASSPRGSGRRGEQFF.

The V and J genes are TRBV4-3 and TRBJ1-4; 11 bases line up with TRBD1. Germline assignment: CDR1 LGHNA and CDR2 YSLEER. Unmatched junction bases numbered 7, after V lost 1 base and J lost 0 bases. This CDR3 spans 19 amino acids. The CDR3 DNA reads TGCGCCAGCAGCCAAGGATGGACAGGGGGCCTAGCAACTAATGAAAAACTGTTTTTT. This sequence encodes CASSQGWTGGLATNEKLFF.

The gene calls are TRBV7-9 and TRBJ2-2; D is undetermined. Between the trimmed V and J ends, which lost 2 bases and 6 bases, there was a span of 10 bases. The CDR3 covers 14 residues. Germline V gene lookup returns CDR1 SEHNR and CDR2 FQNEAQ (reference sequence). This CDR3 reads CASSLPRVPGELFF. DNA for the CDR3: TGTGCCAGCAGCTTACCCCGCGTCCCCGGGGAGCTGTTTTTT.

This chain links TRBV20-1 with TRBJ1-1; no clear D. Trimming pared 5 bases from V and 0 bases from J, leaving 1 base between. Germline lookup yields CDR1 DFQATT and CDR2 SNEGSKA (reference sequence). This CDR3 has 10 amino acids. CDR3 sequence: CSALNTEAFF. CDR3 coding DNA: TGCAGTGCTTTGAACACTGAAGCTTTCTTT.